This entry features one T cell receptor beta chain sequence. Here immunoSEQ multiplex PCR was the method, and the copy in TCRdb shows in-frame clones only, minus some. The repertoire holds about 34,000 clones, approximately 88% seen once, with 13% to 15% in the top ten. These data come from a study of blood T cell repertoires in COVID-19. Study details: Italy, Spain and the United States were the sources of the convalescent and acute COVID-19 samples. PBMCs, B-cell-depleted T cells, or T cells provided the cDNA or gDNA that made up the material.

The V end lost 0 bases, the J end lost 0 bases, and 2 bases lay between the germline ends. Germline V gene data show CDR1 as SGHNT and CDR2 as YYREEE (reference sequence). This CDR3 region has 13 residues. The sequenced sample consisted of peripheral blood. This clonotype was obtained from a man aged 55 to 69 with active COVID-19. The chain has TRBV5-4 and TRBJ2-3; no clear D. The CDR3 reads CASSLASTDTQYF. CDR3 coding DNA: TGTGCCAGCAGCTTGGCTAGCACAGATACGCAGTATTTT.